The clone carrying this T cell receptor beta chain was counted only a few times. These data belong to a study of T cell repertoires in cytomegalovirus infection. With 0 bases removed from V and 2 bases from J, the gap between germline ends came to 10 bases. Germline loops: CDR1 DFQATT, CDR2 SNEGSKA (reference sequence). CDR3 length equals 14 residues. TCRdb passed the reads through MiXCR, listing each CDR3 protein once. The top ten hold around 10% of the sample, which has hundreds of thousands of distinct CDR3 sequences, over 15% seen once. The sequence was obtained from a human donor in good health (CMV status not recorded). Some clones in this sample may be carry-over from other donors' samples. This rearrangement joins TRBV20-1 to TRBJ2-5; unclear D gene. Material: PBMCs. As DNA, the CDR3 is TGCAGTGCTAGAGATTTACGTTTACAAGAGACCCAGTACTTC. Translated: CSARDLRLQETQYF.